A selection of T cell receptor beta chains follows, all from one sample in a study of response to subunit inactivated influenza vaccine. TCRdb reprocessed the RT-PCR reads via MiXCR and lists one record per CDR3 protein. The repertoire includes approximately 490,000 distinct CDR3 sequences, 6% to 9% of them detected once, and roughly 13% sits in the top ten. This sample comprised PBMCs from blood, obtained 23 months after vaccination. The receptor set was obtained from a man in his fifties or sixties who received an inactivated influenza vaccine. Both conserved end residues are part of each CDR3. D genes are given only for firm matches. Size values are once, few and many counts, or a class for expanded clones, and some rows have none.

d_call clone_size j_call v_call cdr3_nt cdr3_aa
- - TRBJ2-3 TRBV20-1 TGCAGTGCCTTTTCTAGCGCCGGTAGACGAGATACGCAGTATTTT CSAFSSAGRRDTQYF
- - TRBJ2-7 TRBV28 TGTGCCAGCAGAACCGGGACCGCAACCTACGAGCAGTACTTC CASRTGTATYEQYF
- - TRBJ2-7 TRBV20-1 TGCAGTGCTAGAACCTCTGGGCAGGCCAAGCGGGCCGAGTTACACGAGCAGTACTTC CSARTSGQAKRAELHEQYF
- - TRBJ2-7 TRBV2 TGTGCCAGCGGGGAAAGCTCCTACGAGCAGTACTTC CASGESSYEQYF
- few TRBJ1-4 TRBV7-9 TGTGCCAGCAGCTTAGAGGGCTCCGTGGAAAAACTGTTTTTT CASSLEGSVEKLFF
TRBD2 many TRBJ2-3 TRBV7-6 TGTGCCAGCAGCCATAGACTAGCGGGGGGAACAGATACGCAGTATTTT CASSHRLAGGTDTQYF
TRBD2 - TRBJ2-5 TRBV20-1 TGCAGTGCTCGGACTAGCGGGGGGCCCCAAGAGACCCAGTACTTC CSARTSGGPQETQYF
- few TRBJ2-2 TRBV5-3 TGTGCCAGCAGCTCTCAATTCCAGGTTAACACCGGGGAGCTGTTTTTT CASSSQFQVNTGELFF
TRBD2 - TRBJ2-7 TRBV29-1 TGCAGCGTTCTAAAACTAGCGGGGGTCAGGTACGAGCAGTACTTC CSVLKLAGVRYEQYF
- many TRBJ2-5 TRBV7-2 TGTGCCAGCAGCTTATCGGGACACAGGGAGACCCAGTACTTC CASSLSGHRETQYF
TRBD1 - TRBJ2-7 TRBV5-6 TGTGCCAGCAGCCGTGGGACAGGGGTTATCTCCTACGAGCAGTACTTC CASSRGTGVISYEQYF
- many TRBJ2-2 TRBV20-1 TGCAGTGCCTCGGGCAGGGTAAAGAACACCGGGGAGCTGTTTTTT CSASGRVKNTGELFF
- few TRBJ1-4 TRBV5-1 TGCGCCAGCAGCTTGACCATAAACAGGGCTGGGGAAAAACTGTTTTTT CASSLTINRAGEKLFF
- - TRBJ1-5 TRBV7-9 TGTGCCAGCAGCCAAGGGGGGTTAAGCCAGCCCCAGCATTTT CASSQGGLSQPQHF
- few TRBJ2-1 TRBV27 TGTGCCAGCAGTTTATATCAGCTCAAGGGGAATGAGCAGTTCTTC CASSLYQLKGNEQFF
TRBD2 - TRBJ2-1 TRBV7-7 TGTGCTAGCAGCTCCGGGCTAGCGGGGGTTGGTGAGCAGTTCTTC CASSSGLAGVGEQFF
- few TRBJ2-7 TRBV29-1 TGCAGCTTGTCTGAGGGCGACGAGCAGTACTTC CSLSEGDEQYF
- - TRBJ2-3 TRBV20-1 TGCAGTGCTTGGGACCGGTACGCGCAGTATTTT CSAWDRYAQYF
- - TRBJ2-2 TRBV6-1 TGTGCCAGCACTAGAATGGGCGGCGGGGAGCTGTTTTTT CASTRMGGGELFF
- many TRBJ1-5 TRBV20-1 TGCAGTGCTCAAATCCAGGCAAATCAGCCCCAGCATTTT CSAQIQANQPQHF
- few TRBJ2-1 TRBV12-3/TRBV12-4 TGTGCCAGCAGTTACACGGCCGCTGAGCAGTTCTTC CASSYTAAEQFF
TRBD1 few TRBJ2-1 TRBV12-3/TRBV12-4 TGTGCCAGCAGCACAACAGGGGGACGTCGTCTCCAGTTCTTC CASSTTGGRRLQFF
- few TRBJ2-7 TRBV12-3/TRBV12-4 TGTGCCAGCACCGTACAGGGTCGATCTCGTGAGCAGTACTTC CASTVQGRSREQYF
- few TRBJ1-2 TRBV4-1 TGCGCCAGCAGCCAAGAAGGTCCAGACCCTAACTATGGCTACACCTTC CASSQEGPDPNYGYTF
- few TRBJ2-7 TRBV4-1 TGCGCCAGCAGCCAAGCCGGTTTCTTGGTTCGGGAGCAGTACTTC CASSQAGFLVREQYF
- few TRBJ1-6 TRBV7-8 TGTGCCAGCAGCTGGGAGACAGGCTATAATTCACCCCTCCACTTT CASSWETGYNSPLHF
- many TRBJ2-2 TRBV10-3 TGTGCCATCAGTGACCCCCGACAGGGAGGCACCGGGGAGCTGTTTTTT CAISDPRQGGTGELFF
- many TRBJ2-7 TRBV7-2 TGTGCCAGCAGCTTAGTGGGGGCTTCCTACGAGCAGTACTTC CASSLVGASYEQYF
- many TRBJ2-7 TRBV7-8 TGTGCCAGCAGCTTAATGTCTTCCTACGAGCAGTACTTC CASSLMSSYEQYF
- - TRBJ2-2 TRBV4-2 TGTGCCAGCAGCCAAGAGGGGTCAGCGCCCGGGGAGCTGTTTTTT CASSQEGSAPGELFF
TRBD2 - TRBJ2-7 TRBV20-1 TGCAGTGCTAGGAGGACTAGCGGGGGGCACGAGCAGTACTTC CSARRTSGGHEQYF
TRBD2 few TRBJ2-3 TRBV7-2 TGTGCCAGCAGCTCCTCCGGAGTTGGAGCGGGACATTTT CASSSSGVGAGHF
- - TRBJ1-4 TRBV5-4 TGTGCCAGCAGCGGAAAATCTCCCGGACAGCCAACTAATGAAAAACTGTTTTTT CASSGKSPGQPTNEKLFF
- - TRBJ1-1 TRBV5-1 TGCGCCAGCAGCTCGCGGACGGCAAACACTGAAGCTTTCTTT CASSSRTANTEAFF
- few TRBJ1-1 TRBV11-2 TGTGCCAGCAGCTTAGTGCAAGACACTGAAGCTTTCTTT CASSLVQDTEAFF
TRBD1 few TRBJ2-7 TRBV6-2/TRBV6-3 TGTGCCACCAGAAAACTTACAGGGGTCTCCTACGAGCAGTACTTC CATRKLTGVSYEQYF
TRBD2 many TRBJ2-2 TRBV12-3/TRBV12-4 TGTGCCAGCAGTTTAAACGGGAGGGGCACCGGGGAGCTGTTTTTT CASSLNGRGTGELFF
- few TRBJ2-5 TRBV7-3 TGTGCCAGCAGCCCGGTTTCAAAAGAGACCCAGTACTTC CASSPVSKETQYF
- many TRBJ1-6 TRBV4-1 TGCGCCAGCAGCCAACCCAATTCACCCCTCCACTTT CASSQPNSPLHF
- many TRBJ1-1 TRBV5-1 TGCGCCAGCAGCACCGGGGGTCGGCAGTCCACTGAAGCTTTCTTT CASSTGGRQSTEAFF
TRBD2 many TRBJ2-7 TRBV3-1 TGTGCCAGCAGCCAAGAGGTGACCCTAGCGGGAGCACTCGGCGAGCAGTACTTC CASSQEVTLAGALGEQYF
TRBD1 many TRBJ2-7 TRBV5-1 TGCGCCAGCAGCTGGGGACAGGGTCTCGAGCAGTACTTC CASSWGQGLEQYF
- few TRBJ1-1 TRBV6-2/TRBV6-3 TGTGCCAGCAGTTTCCGGACAGTGATTGACACTGAAGCTTTCTTT CASSFRTVIDTEAFF
- few TRBJ2-1 TRBV20-1 TGCAGTGCCCGAAAACCCCGGGGACTCCCGATCAATGAGCAGTTCTTC CSARKPRGLPINEQFF
- few TRBJ2-2 TRBV6-2/TRBV6-3 TGTGCCAGCAGTTACTTGAGCGGGTACACCGGGGAGCTGTTTTTT CASSYLSGYTGELFF
- - TRBJ1-1 TRBV5-6 TGTGCCAGCAGCTACCCGGCCAGGGAGGGATCGAACACTGAAGCTTTCTTT CASSYPAREGSNTEAFF
- few TRBJ2-1 TRBV5-1 TGCGCCAGCACCCCCCTAACCGGAGGAGGAGCCTACAATGAGCAGTTCTTC CASTPLTGGGAYNEQFF
- many TRBJ2-2 TRBV20-1 TGCAGTGCCCCCCCGGACTTGGGTACCGGGGAGCTGTTTTTT CSAPPDLGTGELFF
TRBD1 - TRBJ1-1 TRBV28 TGTGCCAGCCGGGACAGATTGAGGGATTGGGCTTTCTTT CASRDRLRDWAFF
- many TRBJ2-3 TRBV5-5 TGTGCCAGCAGCTTGTTAGTCTTCTCGCAGTATTTT CASSLLVFSQYF
- - TRBJ2-2 TRBV7-3 TGTGCCAGCAGCAGGACAGTGTCGGGCACCGGGGAGCTGTTTTTT CASSRTVSGTGELFF
TRBD1 many TRBJ2-3 TRBV7-3 TGTGCCAGCAGCTTGACAGGGAACACAGATACGCAGTATTTT CASSLTGNTDTQYF